Below, 20 T cell receptor beta chains from the same sample are listed, as sequenced in a study of regulatory T cells in long-lasting Graves disease. Documented time point: newly diagnosed GD, antithyroid drugs for less than 3 months. Following extraction of RNA from PBMCs, that RNA was used to make the TCR library. Sequencing libraries for TCR beta were prepared with iRepertoire HTBI primers and Arm-PCR of CDR3 regions. TCRdb ran MiXCR on the multiplex PCR reads and lists one entry per CDR3 protein. The table records around 420,000 distinct CDR3 sequences, over 12% of them present only once. The data also belong to a second study, concerning T cells in Graves' hyperthyroidism and ophthalmopathy.

The sequencing used peripheral blood mononuclear cells (PBMCs), collected at new diagnosis, from a patient treated with antithyroid drugs. The receptors stem from a woman aged 40 to 50 with Graves disease.

This clonotype was detected many times. CDR3 DNA sequence: TGTGCCAGCAACACGTACAGGGGGCCGGTGAACACTGAAGCTTTCTTT. Its protein product is CASNTYRGPVNTEAFF. The rearrangement uses TRBV27 and TRBJ1-1; 9 nucleotides align to TRBD1. Trimming cost V 7 bases and J 0 bases; bases outside gene matches: 9. CDR3 size: 16 residues. CDR1 is MNHEY, CDR2 SMNVEV, per germline (reference sequence).

The sample holds many counts of this clonotype. The chain uses TRBV27 and TRBJ2-7, with D uncertain. V lost 5 bases and J lost 4, with 12 bases in between. Per the germline V gene, CDR1 is MNHEY and CDR2 is SMNVEV (reference sequence). There are 13 residues in the CDR3. The DNA for the CDR3 is TGTGCCAGCAGTCCGCGACTCTCTTACGAGCAGTACTTC. It translates to CASSPRLSYEQYF.

The V gene is TRBV4-2, the J gene TRBJ1-3; D remains ambiguous. CDR1 and CDR2 (germline): LGHNA, YNFKEQ. Trimming left V 0 bases short and J 0 bases short, with 12 bases between. The CDR3 contains 17 residues. The CDR3 loop is CASSQDDDATSGNTIYF. CDR3 sequence (DNA): TGTGCCAGCAGCCAAGATGACGACGCGACCTCTGGAAACACCATATATTTT.

This clonotype was seen repeatedly, ten times or more. This chain connects TRBV19 to TRBJ2-2; the D is unclear. V shed 5 bases and J shed 6 bases, with 10 bases lying between them. Germline CDR1 reads LNHDA; CDR2 reads SQIVND (reference sequence). The CDR3 totals 13 residues. In DNA form, the CDR3 reads TGTGCCAGTAGTCCCGCAAGGGCCGGGGAGCTGTTTTTT. Amino acid sequence: CASSPARAGELFF.

The V gene is TRBV4-1, the J gene TRBJ2-7; 7 positions agree with TRBD2. Looked up from germline, CDR1 is MGHRA and CDR2 is YSYEKL. J was trimmed by 2 bases and V by 0 bases; bases with no gene match: 4. The CDR3 spans 15 residues. In DNA form, the CDR3 reads TGCGCCAGCAGCCAAGACCCCGGGGGGACCTACGAGCAGTACTTC. Its translation: CASSQDPGGTYEQYF.

There are many counts of this clonotype. This chain connects TRBV11-3 to TRBJ2-6; 10 nucleotides align to TRBD1. CDR3 length: 18 amino acids. Germline V gene sequence: CDR1 SGHNT, CDR2 YENEEA. The ends lost 5 bases at V and 1 base at J; junction bases unmatched: 8. The CDR3 loop is CASSPRQGARSGANVLTF. The CDR3 DNA is TGTGCCAGCAGCCCGCGACAGGGGGCACGGTCTGGGGCCAACGTCCTGACTTTC.

Concerning this clonotype itself: The CDR3 end shows no conserved phenylalanine or tryptophan, and so a read error is likely. The chain joins TRBV4-1 to TRBJ2-5; D unclear. The length of the CDR3 is 15 residues. The V gene's germline CDR1 is MGHRA and CDR2 YSYEKL. The ends were cut back, 0 bases at V and 2 bases at J, with 10 bases in the middle. The DNA for the CDR3 is TGCGCCAGCAGCCAAGATTTACGACAACAAGAGACCCAGTACCTC. The encoded protein is CASSQDLRQQETQYL.

This clonotype was recorded many times. This chain uses TRBV12-3 or TRBV12-4 with TRBJ1-3; 9 bases are shared with TRBD1. With V trimmed by 6 bases and J by 0 bases, 12 bases remained unmatched. The CDR3 spans 18 residues. CDR3 sequence (DNA): TGTGCCAGCAGGGTAACCGGGACAGGGCCACTCTCTGGAAACACCATATATTTT. Protein sequence: CASRVTGTGPLSGNTIYF.

This clonotype was found a few times. V is TRBV7-6 and J is TRBJ2-3; 12 bases agree with TRBD2. This CDR3 comprises 15 residues. With 5 bases clipped from V and 5 bases from J, the junction kept 5 bases outside the gene matches. Looked up from germline, CDR1 is SGHVS and CDR2 is FNYEAQ. This chain's CDR3 is CASSPGTSGQDTQYF. As DNA, the CDR3 is TGTGCCAGCAGCCCCGGGACTAGCGGGCAAGATACGCAGTATTTT.

This clonotype was observed many times. This chain uses TRBV5-1 with TRBJ2-7, with TRBD2 matching over 12 bases. Trimming cost V 4 bases and J 6 bases; bases outside gene matches: 8. Germline V gene data show CDR1 as SGHRS and CDR2 as YFSETQ. The CDR3 spans 15 residues. The CDR3 protein is CASSPLAGGPTEQYF. For the CDR3, the DNA is TGCGCCAGCAGCCCCCTAGCGGGAGGGCCTACCGAGCAGTACTTC.

The table lists this clonotype with many counts. The chain carries TRBV10-3 and TRBJ1-5; 7 bases align to TRBD1. The CDR3 has 15 amino acids. Germline V lookup: CDR1 ENHRY, CDR2 SYGVKD. The ends lost 2 bases at V and 5 bases at J; junction bases unmatched: 6. CDR3 region: CAISERQGRDQPQHF. CDR3 nucleotides: TGTGCCATCAGTGAGCGACAGGGTCGAGATCAGCCCCAGCATTTT.

This clonotype was counted between two and nine times. The CDR3 sequence: CASGQGNNSPLHF. CDR3 nucleotide sequence: TGTGCCAGCGGACAGGGGAATAATTCACCCCTCCACTTT. The V call is TRBV12-3 or TRBV12-4, the J call TRBJ1-6; 9 nucleotides agree with TRBD1. The V segment lost 8 bases and the J segment 5 bases; nucleotides outside the gene matches: 1. The CDR3 covers 13 residues.

This clonotype was counted many times. The chain carries TRBV19 and TRBJ2-2; 8 bases match TRBD2. Germline loops: CDR1 LNHDA, CDR2 SQIVND (reference sequence). The CDR3 covers 15 residues. Trimming cost V 8 bases and J 3 bases; bases outside gene matches: 8. The CDR3 spells CASRVQAGDTGELFF. The CDR3, as DNA: TGTGCCAGTCGGGTGCAAGCGGGAGACACCGGGGAGCTGTTTTTT.

This clonotype was seen ten or more times. This chain connects TRBV19 to TRBJ1-1; no definite D call. This CDR3 is built from 14 residues. V lost 5 bases and J lost 0, with 10 bases in between. Germline CDR1 LNHDA, CDR2 SQIVND (reference sequence). The CDR3: CASSPSQLNTEAFF. CDR3 DNA sequence: TGTGCCAGTAGTCCCAGTCAGTTGAACACTGAAGCTTTCTTT.

This clonotype was picked up many times. This chain connects TRBV7-6 to TRBJ2-1; 7 bases are a match to TRBD2. V lost 5 bases to trimming and J lost 0 bases; unmatched junction nucleotides: 10. This CDR3 is 17 amino acids long. Germline V CDR1 and CDR2: SGHVS, FNYEAQ. CDR3 in amino acids: CASSPLGGDHSYNEQFF. The CDR3 nucleotides are TGTGCCAGCAGCCCCCTTGGGGGGGACCACTCCTACAATGAGCAGTTCTTC.

The CDR3 region has the DNA TGTGCCAGCAGTACCGACAGAAGCAATGAGCAGTTCTTC. Protein: CASSTDRSNEQFF. The V call is TRBV6-1, the J call TRBJ2-1, with D perhaps matching TRBD1 (5 bases). Germline CDR1 is MNHNS and CDR2 is SASEGT. This CDR3 comprises 13 residues. V lost 5 bases, J lost 6 bases, and 11 bases lay in between.

The chain combines TRBV24-1 with TRBJ2-1; D call uncertain. The CDR3 extends over 17 amino acids. The ends were cut back, 0 bases at V and 6 bases at J, with 17 bases in the middle. CDR1 and CDR2 from the germline V gene are KGHDR and SFDVKD. CDR3 coding DNA: TGTGCCACCAGTGATTTGCCCTTCGATGGGAAGGGCAATGAGCAGTTCTTC. Translated: CATSDLPFDGKGNEQFF.

This clonotype was detected many times. The V call is TRBV6-2 or TRBV6-3, the J call TRBJ2-1; 8 bases match TRBD2. The germline V gene has CDR1 MNHEY and CDR2 SVGEGT. Trimming took 8 bases from V and 5 from J; bases not matched to a gene: 5. CDR3 length equals 13 residues. The CDR3 sequence is CASHSGEHNEQFF. For the CDR3, the DNA is TGTGCCAGCCATAGCGGGGAACACAATGAGCAGTTCTTC.

This sequence joins TRBV28 and TRBJ2-1; D is perhaps TRBD1 (5 bases). Per germline, CDR1 MDHEN and CDR2 SYDVKM. V lost 7 bases and J 9 bases, leaving 19 bases between the germline ends. This CDR3 is 14 amino acids long. CDR3 amino acids: CASNLSTWGGEQFF. Written as DNA, the CDR3 is TGTGCCAGCAATCTATCGACGTGGGGCGGTGAGCAGTTCTTC.

This clonotype was detected many times. The J gene is TRBJ2-1, the V gene TRBV12-3 or TRBV12-4, with a tentative D call TRBD2 (6 bases). The CDR3 consists of 15 residues. Between the trimmed V and J ends, which lost 7 bases and 7 bases, there was a span of 20 bases. The chain's CDR3 is CASTKNGGPLNEQFF. For the CDR3, the DNA is TGTGCCAGCACAAAGAACGGGGGACCCCTGAATGAGCAGTTCTTC.